This T cell receptor (beta chain) derives from a study of T cell repertoires in cytomegalovirus infection. Overall study: Carrying CMV and the relevant HLA type showed in public TCR beta signatures.

A single record per CDR3 protein comes from TCRdb applying MiXCR to the reads. The data contain about 300,000 distinct CDR3 sequences, about 25% of them seen just once; the ten biggest clones take up roughly 13%. This clonotype has only one observation. The antigen remains unidentified. Study results and caveats: People with CMV and the relevant HLA were identified by cumulative public TCR beta family frequency. HLA-C-restricted CMV-specific TCR beta clonotypes prevailed in the ex vivo response.

The germline V gene encodes CDR1 MDHEN and CDR2 SYDVKM. The V segment lost 6 bases and the J segment 7 bases; nucleotides outside the gene matches: 8. The CDR3 extends over 14 amino acids. The sequencing input was PBMCs. V usage is TRBV28 and J usage is TRBJ1-5, with TRBD1 identical over 8 bases. The origin of this receptor is a human donor in good health (CMV status not recorded). Some clones in this sample may be carry-over from other donors' samples. The CDR3 spells CASRPSGGVQPQHF. In DNA form, the CDR3 reads TGTGCCAGCAGGCCATCAGGGGGCGTCCAGCCCCAGCATTTT.